The clone carrying this TCR beta chain has just a few counts. The trim removed 2 bases at V and 7 bases at J, leaving 6 bases unmatched. CDR3 length: 15 residues. The method was immunoSEQ multiplex PCR; TCRdb's version includes in-frame clones alone and lacks a portion of them. The sample records approximately 210,000 clones, less than 95% being singletons. The data derive from a study of blood T cell repertoires in COVID-19. Study-level information: PBMCs, B-cell-depleted T cells, or T cells provided the cDNA or gDNA that made up the material.

Recruited during active infection, patients (from Seattle) were subsequently followed longitudinally. This TCR was recovered from a man younger than 40 with COVID-19, enrolled during active disease. The chain couples TRBV23-1 to TRBJ1-4, with 8 bases aligning to TRBD1. TRBV23-1 has ORF status, its function being uncertain. Sequencing was carried out using peripheral blood. The CDR3 sequence is CASSQDRGDGEKLFF. CDR3 in DNA: TGCGCCAGCAGTCAAGACAGGGGTGATGGTGAAAAACTGTTTTTT.